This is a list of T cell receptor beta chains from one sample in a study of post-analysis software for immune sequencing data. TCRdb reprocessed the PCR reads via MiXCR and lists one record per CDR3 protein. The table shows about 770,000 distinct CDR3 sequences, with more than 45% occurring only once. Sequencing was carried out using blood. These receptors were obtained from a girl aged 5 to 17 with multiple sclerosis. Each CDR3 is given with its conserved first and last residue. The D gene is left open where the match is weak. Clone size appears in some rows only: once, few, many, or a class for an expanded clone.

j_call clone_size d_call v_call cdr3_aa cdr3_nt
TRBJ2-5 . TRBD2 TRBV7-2 CASSLGGSSGETQYF TGTGCCAGTAGCTTAGGAGGTTCTAGCGGAGAGACCCAGTACTTC
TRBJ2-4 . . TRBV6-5 CASSNSRGAKNIQYF TGTGCCAGCAGCAACAGCCGGGGAGCCAAAAACATTCAGTACTTC
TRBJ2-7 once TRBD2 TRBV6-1 CASSPGLDLIYEQYF TGTGCCAGCAGTCCTGGACTAGACTTGATCTACGAGCAGTACTTC
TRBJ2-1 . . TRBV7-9 CASSLTDRPHEQFF TGTGCCAGCAGCTTAACGGACCGGCCCCATGAGCAGTTCTTC
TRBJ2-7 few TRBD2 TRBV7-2 CASSLLPGLAGGYEQYF TGTGCCAGCAGCTTACTCCCAGGACTAGCGGGAGGCTACGAGCAGTACTTC
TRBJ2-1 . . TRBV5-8 CASRSPGAAYNEQFF TGTGCCAGCAGAAGCCCCGGAGCTGCCTACAATGAGCAGTTCTTC
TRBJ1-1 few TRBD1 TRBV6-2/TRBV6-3 CASSSADRAEAFF TGTGCCAGCAGTTCCGCGGACAGGGCTGAAGCTTTCTTT
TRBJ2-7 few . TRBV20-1 CSAALRGGTGLYEQYF TGCAGTGCTGCCCTCCGGGGCGGGACTGGCCTCTACGAGCAGTACTTC
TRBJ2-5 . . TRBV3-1 CASSQGPVKTQYF TGTGCCAGCAGCCAAGGTCCAGTAAAGACCCAGTACTTC
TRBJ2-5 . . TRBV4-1 CASSHLGRKLQETQYF TGCGCCAGCAGCCACCTGGGCAGGAAACTTCAAGAGACCCAGTACTTC
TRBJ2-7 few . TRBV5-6 CASSSTREAYEQYF TGTGCCAGCAGCTCGACCCGGGAAGCCTACGAGCAGTACTTC
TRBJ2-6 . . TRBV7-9 CASSWANVLTF TGTGCCAGCAGCTGGGCCAACGTCCTGACTTTC
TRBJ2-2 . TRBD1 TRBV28 CASRTGLNTGELFF TGTGCCAGTCGGACAGGGCTGAACACCGGGGAGCTGTTTTTT
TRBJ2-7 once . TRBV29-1 CSPPKTAGSYEQYF TGCAGCCCACCTAAGACGGCAGGCTCCTACGAGCAGTACTTC
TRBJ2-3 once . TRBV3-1 CASSPTGNTDTQYF TGTGCCAGCAGCCCGACTGGAAACACAGATACGCAGTATTTT
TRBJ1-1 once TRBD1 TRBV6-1 CASSPTGQGMSQAFF TGTGCCAGCAGCCCAACAGGACAGGGGATGAGTCAAGCTTTCTTT
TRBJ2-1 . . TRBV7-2 CASSLVGPKVNEQFF TGTGCCAGCAGCTTAGTAGGACCGAAAGTAAATGAGCAGTTCTTC
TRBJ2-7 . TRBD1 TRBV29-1 CSVERLTGGPYEQYF TGCAGCGTTGAAAGGTTAACAGGGGGCCCCTACGAGCAGTACTTC
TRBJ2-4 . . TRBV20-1 CSASDSLAKNIQYF TGCAGTGCTAGTGACTCCTTAGCCAAAAACATTCAGTACTTC
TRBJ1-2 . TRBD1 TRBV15 CATSRDRGQGTDGYTF TGTGCCACCAGCAGAGATCGAGGACAGGGGACAGATGGCTACACCTTC
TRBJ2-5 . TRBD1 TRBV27 CASNPGQGAGETQYF TGTGCCAGCAACCCGGGACAGGGGGCAGGCGAGACCCAGTACTTC
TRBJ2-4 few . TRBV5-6 CASSFSPPRVRNIQYF TGTGCCAGCAGCTTTTCCCCTCCTAGGGTGAGGAACATTCAGTACTTC
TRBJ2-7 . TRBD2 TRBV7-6 CASSLELAGASYEQYF TGTGCCAGCAGCTTAGAACTAGCGGGGGCCTCCTACGAGCAGTACTTC
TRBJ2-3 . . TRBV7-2 CASSSWTTDTQYF TGTGCCAGCAGCTCCTGGACTACGGATACGCAGTATTTT
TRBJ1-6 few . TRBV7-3 CASSLDGRGVSPLHF TGTGCCAGCAGCCTAGACGGGAGAGGAGTCTCACCCCTCCACTTT
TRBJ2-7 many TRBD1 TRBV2 CASSWDRGFGEQYF TGTGCCAGCAGCTGGGACAGGGGTTTCGGCGAGCAGTACTTC
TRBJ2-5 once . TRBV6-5 CASSYSFSETQYF TGTGCCAGCAGTTACTCTTTCTCTGAGACCCAGTACTTC
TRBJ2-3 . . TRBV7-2 CASSGRVSDTQYF TGTGCCAGCAGCGGCCGGGTTTCAGATACGCAGTATTTT
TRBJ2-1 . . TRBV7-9 CASSSSGAHYNEQFF TGTGCCAGCAGCAGCTCCGGGGCCCATTACAATGAGCAGTTCTTC
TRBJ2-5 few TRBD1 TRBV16 CASSRRQGEQYF TGTGCCAGCAGCCGACGACAGGGAGAGCAGTACTTC
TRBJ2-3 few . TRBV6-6 CASFEAGSTDTQYF TGTGCCAGCTTCGAAGCAGGGAGCACAGATACGCAGTATTTT
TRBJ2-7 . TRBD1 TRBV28 CATSEDRGYEQYF TGTGCCACCAGTGAAGACAGGGGCTACGAGCAGTACTTC
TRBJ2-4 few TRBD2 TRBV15 CATSRDRGGKNIQYF TGTGCCACCAGCAGAGATCGGGGGGGCAAAAACATTCAGTACTTC
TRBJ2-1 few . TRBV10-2 CASSGVVRDRRNNEQFF TGCGCCAGCAGTGGTGTAGTTCGAGACAGGAGGAACAATGAGCAGTTCTTC
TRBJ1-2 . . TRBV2 CASSEDQTDFLFYGYTF TGTGCCAGCAGTGAAGACCAGACAGACTTCCTCTTCTATGGCTACACCTTC
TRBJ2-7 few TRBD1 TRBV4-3 CASSQVGTGTGVDEQYF TGCGCCAGCAGCCAAGTGGGGACCGGGACAGGGGTGGACGAGCAGTACTTC
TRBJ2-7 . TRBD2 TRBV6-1 CASSEGTSGLTEQYF TGTGCCAGCAGTGAAGGGACTAGCGGCCTTACCGAGCAGTACTTC
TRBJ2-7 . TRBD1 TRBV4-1 CASSQTGTGAYEQYF TGCGCCAGCAGTCAAACGGGGACAGGGGCCTACGAGCAGTACTTC
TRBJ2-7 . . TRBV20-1 CSARVGGSTYEQYF TGCAGTGCTAGAGTGGGGGGCAGCACCTACGAGCAGTACTTC
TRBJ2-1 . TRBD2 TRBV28 CASRLGLAVYNEQFF TGTGCCAGCAGATTGGGGCTAGCGGTCTACAATGAGCAGTTCTTC
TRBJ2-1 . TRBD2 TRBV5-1 CASSLAMIAGSYNEQFF TGCGCCAGCAGCTTGGCTATGATAGCGGGATCCTACAATGAGCAGTTCTTC
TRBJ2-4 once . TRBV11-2 CASSLDSANLGGYF TGTGCCAGCAGCTTAGATTCTGCCAATTTAGGAGGGTACTTC
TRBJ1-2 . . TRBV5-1 CASSLEPEGTVYGYTF TGCGCCAGCAGCTTGGAGCCTGAAGGGACTGTTTATGGCTACACCTTC
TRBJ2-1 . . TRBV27 CASTFWREGNNEQFF TGTGCCAGCACATTCTGGAGGGAAGGGAACAATGAGCAGTTCTTC
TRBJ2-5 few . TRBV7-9 CASSLGGVVETQYF TGTGCCAGCAGCTTAGGAGGGGTAGTCGAGACCCAGTACTTC
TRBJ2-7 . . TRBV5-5 CASSSRPGVLGYEQYF TGTGCCAGCAGCTCCCGGCCCGGGGTCCTTGGATACGAGCAGTACTTC
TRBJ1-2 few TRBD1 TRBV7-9 CASSLGGQGTNYGYTF TGTGCCAGCAGCTTAGGCGGACAGGGAACTAACTATGGCTACACCTTC
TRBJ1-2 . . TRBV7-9 CASSLGAVNYGYTF TGTGCCAGCAGCTTAGGTGCGGTTAACTATGGCTACACCTTC
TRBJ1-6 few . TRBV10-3 CAIISSSYNSPLHF TGTGCCATCATATCTAGCTCCTATAATTCACCCCTCCACTTT
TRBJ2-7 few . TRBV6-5 CASSYMVRGYEQYF TGTGCCAGCAGTTACATGGTTAGGGGTTACGAGCAGTACTTC
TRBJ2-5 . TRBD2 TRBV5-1 CASSQLSGSGETQYF TGCGCCAGCAGCCAACTTAGCGGGAGCGGGGAGACCCAGTACTTC
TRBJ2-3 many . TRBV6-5 CASSLAGSSTDTQYF TGTGCCAGCAGTCTCGCAGGGTCTAGCACAGATACGCAGTATTTT
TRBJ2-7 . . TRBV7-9 CASSHEGVYEQYF TGTGCCAGCAGTCACGAAGGGGTGTACGAGCAGTACTTC
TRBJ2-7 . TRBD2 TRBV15 CATSRATKTSGTPYEQYF TGTGCCACCAGCAGAGCCACCAAAACTAGCGGGACACCCTACGAGCAGTACTTC
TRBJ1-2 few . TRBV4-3 CASSQERTAYGYTF TGCGCCAGCAGCCAAGAACGGACAGCCTATGGCTACACCTTC